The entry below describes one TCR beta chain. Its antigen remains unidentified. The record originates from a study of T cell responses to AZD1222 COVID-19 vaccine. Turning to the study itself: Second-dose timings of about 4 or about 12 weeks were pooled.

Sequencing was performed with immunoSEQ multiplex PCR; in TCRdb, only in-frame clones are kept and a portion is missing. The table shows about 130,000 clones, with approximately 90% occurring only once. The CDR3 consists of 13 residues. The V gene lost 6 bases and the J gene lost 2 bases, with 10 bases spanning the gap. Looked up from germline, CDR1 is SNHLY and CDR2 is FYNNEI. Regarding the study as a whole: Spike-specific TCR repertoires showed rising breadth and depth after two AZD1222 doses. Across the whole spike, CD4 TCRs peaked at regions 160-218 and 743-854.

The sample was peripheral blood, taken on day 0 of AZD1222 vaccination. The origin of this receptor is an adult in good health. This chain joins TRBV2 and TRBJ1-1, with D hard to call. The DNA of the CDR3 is TGTGCCAGCAGGATTGATTATAACACTGAAGCTTTCTTT. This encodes CASRIDYNTEAFF.